Described below is a single T cell receptor beta chain sequence and its context. This sample is drawn from a study of blood T cell repertoires in COVID-19. Using immunoSEQ multiplex PCR, the repertoire was profiled, and TCRdb retains in-frame clones only, with some absent. Of over 100,000 clones listed, around 83% are singletons. Sequences were obtained from peripheral blood. This receptor was taken from a man in his forties with acute or convalescent COVID-19.

CDR3 residues: CASSLDRPTLDEQFF. The CDR3 DNA is TGCGCCAGCAGCTTGGACAGACCAACTTTGGATGAGCAGTTCTTC. The genes are TRBV5-1 and TRBJ2-1, with D unresolved. V lost 0 bases and J 8 bases, leaving 15 bases between the germline ends. Germline V gives CDR1 SGHRS, CDR2 YFSETQ. The CDR3 consists of 15 residues.